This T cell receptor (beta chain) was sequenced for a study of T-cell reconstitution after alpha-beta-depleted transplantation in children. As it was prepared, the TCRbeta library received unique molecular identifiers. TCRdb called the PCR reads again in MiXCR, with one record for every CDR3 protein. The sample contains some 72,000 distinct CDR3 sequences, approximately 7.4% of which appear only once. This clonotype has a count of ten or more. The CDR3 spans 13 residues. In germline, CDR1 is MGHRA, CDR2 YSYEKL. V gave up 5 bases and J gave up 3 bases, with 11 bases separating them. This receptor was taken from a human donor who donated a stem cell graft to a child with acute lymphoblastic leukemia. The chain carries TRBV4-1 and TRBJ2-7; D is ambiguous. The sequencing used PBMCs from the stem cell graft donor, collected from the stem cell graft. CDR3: CASSAGAHYEQYF. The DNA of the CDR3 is TGCGCCAGCAGCGCCGGAGCCCACTACGAGCAGTACTTC.